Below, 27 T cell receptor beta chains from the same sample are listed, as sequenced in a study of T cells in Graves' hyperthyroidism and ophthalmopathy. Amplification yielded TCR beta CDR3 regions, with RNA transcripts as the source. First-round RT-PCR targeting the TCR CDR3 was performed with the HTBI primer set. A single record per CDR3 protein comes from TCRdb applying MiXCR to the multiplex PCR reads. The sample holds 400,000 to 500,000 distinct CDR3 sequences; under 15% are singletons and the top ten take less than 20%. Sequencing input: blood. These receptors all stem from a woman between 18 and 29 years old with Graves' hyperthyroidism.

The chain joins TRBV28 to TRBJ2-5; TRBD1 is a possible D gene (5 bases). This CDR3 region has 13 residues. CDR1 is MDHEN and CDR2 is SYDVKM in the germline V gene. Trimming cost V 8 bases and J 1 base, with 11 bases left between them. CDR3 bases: TGTGCCAGCTCGGGCAGGGCCCAAGAGACCCAGTACTTC. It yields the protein CASSGRAQETQYF.

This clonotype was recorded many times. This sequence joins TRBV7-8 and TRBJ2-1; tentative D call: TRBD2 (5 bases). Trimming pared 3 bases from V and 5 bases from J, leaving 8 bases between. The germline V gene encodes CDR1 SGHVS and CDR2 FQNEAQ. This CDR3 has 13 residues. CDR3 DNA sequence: TGTGCCAGCAGCTTCCCAGCGGACAATGAGCAGTTCTTC. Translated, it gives CASSFPADNEQFF.

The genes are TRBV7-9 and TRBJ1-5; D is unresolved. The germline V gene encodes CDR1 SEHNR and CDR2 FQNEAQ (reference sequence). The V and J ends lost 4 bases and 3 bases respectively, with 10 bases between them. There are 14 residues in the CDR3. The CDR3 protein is CASSYEDTNQPQHF. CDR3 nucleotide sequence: TGTGCCAGCAGCTACGAAGATACCAATCAGCCCCAGCATTTT.

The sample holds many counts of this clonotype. CDR3 residues: CASSFHFVGMNTEAFF. The CDR3 bases are TGCGCCAGCAGCTTTCATTTTGTTGGGATGAACACTGAAGCTTTCTTT. The V and J genes are TRBV5-1 and TRBJ1-1; D ambiguous. The CDR3 totals 16 residues. V shed 2 bases and J shed 0 bases, with 14 bases lying between them. Germline CDR1 and CDR2: SGHRS and YFSETQ.

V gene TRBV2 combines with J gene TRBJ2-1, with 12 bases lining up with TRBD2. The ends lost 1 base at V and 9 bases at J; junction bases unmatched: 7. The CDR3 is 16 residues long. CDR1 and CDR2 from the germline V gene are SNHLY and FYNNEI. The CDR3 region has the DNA TGTGCCAGCAGTGAAGGGCTAGCGGGAGGGCTCGCTGAGCAGTTCTTC. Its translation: CASSEGLAGGLAEQFF.

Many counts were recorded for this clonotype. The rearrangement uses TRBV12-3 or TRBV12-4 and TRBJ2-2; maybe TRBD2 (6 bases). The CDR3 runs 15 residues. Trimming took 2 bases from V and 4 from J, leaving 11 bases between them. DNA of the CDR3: TGTGCCAGCAGTTTATTCCGGGAGAGCACCGGGGAGCTGTTTTTT. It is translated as CASSLFRESTGELFF.

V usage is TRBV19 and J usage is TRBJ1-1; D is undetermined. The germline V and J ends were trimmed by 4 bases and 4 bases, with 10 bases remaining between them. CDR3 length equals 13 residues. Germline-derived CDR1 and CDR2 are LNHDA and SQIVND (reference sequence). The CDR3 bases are TGTGCCAGTAGTAGCTGTTGGTCCACTGAAGCTTTCTTT. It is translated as CASSSCWSTEAFF.

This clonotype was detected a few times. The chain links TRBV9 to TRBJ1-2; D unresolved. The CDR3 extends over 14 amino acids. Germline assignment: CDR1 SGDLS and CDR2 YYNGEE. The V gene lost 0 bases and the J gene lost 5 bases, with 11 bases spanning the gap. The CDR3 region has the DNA TGTGCCAGCAGCGTAGAATCAGTTGGGTATGGCTACACCTTC. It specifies CASSVESVGYGYTF.

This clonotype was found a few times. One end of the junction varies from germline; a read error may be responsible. CDR3: CASISRSGAGELLF. CDR3 sequence (DNA): TGTGCCAGTATTTCAAGGTCAGGGGCCGGGGAGCTGCTTTTT. This sequence joins TRBV19 and TRBJ2-2, with D perhaps matching TRBD1 (6 bases). The CDR3 has 14 amino acids. Looked up from germline, CDR1 is LNHDA and CDR2 is SQIVND (reference sequence).

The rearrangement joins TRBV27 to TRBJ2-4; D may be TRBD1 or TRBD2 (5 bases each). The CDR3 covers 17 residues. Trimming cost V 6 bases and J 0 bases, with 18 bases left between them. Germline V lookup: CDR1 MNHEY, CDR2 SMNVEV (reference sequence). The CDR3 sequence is CASSPSPGTLAKNIQYF. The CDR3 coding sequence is TGTGCCAGCAGCCCTTCCCCAGGGACCTTAGCCAAAAACATTCAGTACTTC.

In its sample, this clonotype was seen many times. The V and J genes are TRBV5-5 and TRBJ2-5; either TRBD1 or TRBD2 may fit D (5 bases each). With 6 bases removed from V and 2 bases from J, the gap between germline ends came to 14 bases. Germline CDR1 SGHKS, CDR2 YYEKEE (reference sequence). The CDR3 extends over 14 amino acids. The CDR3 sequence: CASTEGPGQETQYF. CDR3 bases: TGTGCCAGCACAGAGGGGCCGGGGCAAGAGACCCAGTACTTC.

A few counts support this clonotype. CDR3 nucleotides: TGTGCCACCAGCAGTTTGACTAGCGGGAGAAGCGGGGAGCTGTTTTTT. It specifies CATSSLTSGRSGELFF. The chain recombines TRBV15 with TRBJ2-2; 12 positions agree with TRBD2. The V gene end was trimmed by 3 bases and the J gene end by 7 bases; junction bases not matched to a gene: 6. The CDR3 is 16 residues long. The germline CDR1 and CDR2 sequences are LNHNV and YYDKDF (reference sequence).

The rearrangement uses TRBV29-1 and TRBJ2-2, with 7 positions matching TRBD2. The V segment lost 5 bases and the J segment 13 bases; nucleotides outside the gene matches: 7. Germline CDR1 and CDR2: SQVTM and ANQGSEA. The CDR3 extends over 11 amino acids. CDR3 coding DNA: TGCAGCGTTATAGTCGGGAGGACGCTGTTTTTT. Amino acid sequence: CSVIVGRTLFF.

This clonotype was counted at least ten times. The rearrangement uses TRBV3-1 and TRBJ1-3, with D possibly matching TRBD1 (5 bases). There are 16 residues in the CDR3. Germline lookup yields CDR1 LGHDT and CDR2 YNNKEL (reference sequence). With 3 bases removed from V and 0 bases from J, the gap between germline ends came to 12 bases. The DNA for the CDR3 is TGTGCCAGCAGCCACGAGGGGCTAATCTCTGGAAACACCATATATTTT. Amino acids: CASSHEGLISGNTIYF.

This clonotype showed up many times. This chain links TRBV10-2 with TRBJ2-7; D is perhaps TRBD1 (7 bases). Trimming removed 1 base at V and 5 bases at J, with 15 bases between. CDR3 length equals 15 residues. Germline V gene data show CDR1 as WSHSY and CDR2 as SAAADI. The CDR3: CASSELDRDSDEQYF. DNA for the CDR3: TGCGCCAGCAGTGAGTTAGACAGGGACTCTGACGAGCAGTACTTC.

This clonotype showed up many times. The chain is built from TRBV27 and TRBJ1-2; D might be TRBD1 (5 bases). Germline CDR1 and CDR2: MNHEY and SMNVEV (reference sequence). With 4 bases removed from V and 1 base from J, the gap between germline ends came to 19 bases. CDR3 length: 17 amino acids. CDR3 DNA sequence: TGTGCCAGCAGTTCACTACTGCCGGGACTGATTAACTATGGCTACACCTTC. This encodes CASSSLLPGLINYGYTF.

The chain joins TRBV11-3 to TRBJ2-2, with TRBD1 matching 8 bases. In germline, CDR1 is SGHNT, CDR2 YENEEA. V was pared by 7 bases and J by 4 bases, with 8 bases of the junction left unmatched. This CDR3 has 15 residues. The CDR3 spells CASTGQGSSTGELFF. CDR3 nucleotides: TGTGCCAGCACCGGACAGGGTAGTTCCACCGGGGAGCTGTTTTTT.

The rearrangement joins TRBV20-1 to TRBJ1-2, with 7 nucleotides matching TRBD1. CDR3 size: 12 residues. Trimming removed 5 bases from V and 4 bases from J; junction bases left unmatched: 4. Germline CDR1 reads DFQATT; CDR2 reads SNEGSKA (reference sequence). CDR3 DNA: TGCAGTGCTGAGGGACAGATCTATGGCTACACCTTC. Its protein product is CSAEGQIYGYTF.

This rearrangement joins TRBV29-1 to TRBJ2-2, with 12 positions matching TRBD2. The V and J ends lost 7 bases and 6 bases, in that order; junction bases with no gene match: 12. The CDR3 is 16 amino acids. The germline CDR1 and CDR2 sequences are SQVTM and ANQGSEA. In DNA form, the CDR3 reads TGCAGCGCTAATATCCGACTAGCGGGAGAGTCCGGGGAGCTGTTTTTT. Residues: CSANIRLAGESGELFF.

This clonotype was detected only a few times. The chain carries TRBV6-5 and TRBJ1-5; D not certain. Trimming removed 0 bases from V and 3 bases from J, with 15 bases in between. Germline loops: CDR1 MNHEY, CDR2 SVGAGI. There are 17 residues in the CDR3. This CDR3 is CASSYSLESAYNQPQHF. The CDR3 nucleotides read TGTGCCAGCAGTTACTCCCTTGAGTCCGCCTACAATCAGCCCCAGCATTTT.

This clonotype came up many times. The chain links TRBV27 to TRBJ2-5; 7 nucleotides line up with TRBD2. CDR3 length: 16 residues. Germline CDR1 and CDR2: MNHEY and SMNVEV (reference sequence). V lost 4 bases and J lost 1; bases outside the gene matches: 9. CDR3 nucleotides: TGTGCCAGCAGTTCCCTGCGGCTAGCGGTCCAAGAGACCCAGTACTTC. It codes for CASSSLRLAVQETQYF.

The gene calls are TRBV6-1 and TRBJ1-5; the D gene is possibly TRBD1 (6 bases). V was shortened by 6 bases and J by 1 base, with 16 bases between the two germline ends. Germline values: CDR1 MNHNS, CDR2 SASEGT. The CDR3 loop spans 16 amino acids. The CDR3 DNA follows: TGTGCCAGCAGGGAACAAACCGGGACAAGCAATCAGCCCCAGCATTTT. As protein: CASREQTGTSNQPQHF.

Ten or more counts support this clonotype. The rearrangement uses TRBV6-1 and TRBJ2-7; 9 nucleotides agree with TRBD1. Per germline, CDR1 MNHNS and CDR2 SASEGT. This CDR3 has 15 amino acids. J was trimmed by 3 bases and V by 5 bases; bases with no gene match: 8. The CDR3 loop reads CASSSRDREVYEQYF. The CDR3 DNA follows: TGTGCCAGCAGTTCCCGGGACAGGGAGGTCTACGAGCAGTACTTC.

CDR3 in DNA: TGTGCCAGCAGCTTAGCGGGATGGGCCTACGAGCAGTACGTC. Encoded protein: CASSLAGWAYEQYV. The V gene is TRBV7-9, the J gene TRBJ2-7; no definite D call. The germline gives CDR1 SEHNR, CDR2 FQNEAQ (reference sequence). This CDR3 has 14 residues. Trimming removed 0 bases from V and 2 bases from J, with 8 bases in between.

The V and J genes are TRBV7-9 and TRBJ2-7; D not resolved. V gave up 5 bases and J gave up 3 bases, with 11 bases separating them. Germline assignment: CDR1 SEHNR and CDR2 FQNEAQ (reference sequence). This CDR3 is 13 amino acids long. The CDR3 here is CASSRSDHYEQYF. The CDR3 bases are TGTGCCAGCAGCCGATCGGACCACTACGAGCAGTACTTC. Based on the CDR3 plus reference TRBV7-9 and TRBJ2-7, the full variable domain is DTGVSQNPRHKITKRGQNVTFRCDPISEHNRLYWYRQTLGQGPEFLTYFQNEAQLEKSRLLSDRFSAERPKGSFSTLEIQRTEQGDSAMYLCASSRSDHYEQYFGPGTRLTVT.

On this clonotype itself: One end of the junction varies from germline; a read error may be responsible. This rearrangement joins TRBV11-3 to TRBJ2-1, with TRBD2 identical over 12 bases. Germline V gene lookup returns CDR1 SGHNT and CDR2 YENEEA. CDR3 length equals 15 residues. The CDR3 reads CVSSHPSGGGNEQFF. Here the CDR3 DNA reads TGTGTCAGCAGCCACCCTAGCGGGGGGGGCAATGAGCAGTTCTTC.

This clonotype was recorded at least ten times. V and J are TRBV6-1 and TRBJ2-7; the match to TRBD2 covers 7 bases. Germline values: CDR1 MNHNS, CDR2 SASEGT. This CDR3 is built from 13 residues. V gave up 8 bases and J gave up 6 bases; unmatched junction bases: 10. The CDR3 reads CASYNVWGGEQYV. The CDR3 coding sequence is TGTGCCAGCTACAATGTTTGGGGGGGCGAGCAGTACGTC.